What follows is one T cell receptor (beta chain) and its context. What this receptor recognizes is not known. It has no much larger one-base neighbor in the sample; base qualities were not kept. The data were taken from a study of CD8+ T cells in alopecia areata (dated by TCRdb to 2016 to 2019). Looking at the study overall: To study T cell clonal expansion in alopecia areata, the researchers applied high-throughput TCRbeta sequencing to both the C3H/HeJ mouse model and human patients. On the human side, TCRbeta sequencing was run on scalp tissue and on sorted CD4+ and CD8+ peripheral blood T cells from healthy controls and from alopecia areata patients with either patchy or totalis/universalis disease. Scalp clonality was compared among normal scalp (n=4), patchy alopecia areata scalp (n=8), and alopecia totalis/universalis scalp (n=8). The RNA source kit depended on sample type: the PAXgene miRNA kit for fixed scalp, the miRNeasy kit for PBMCs, and the RNeasy kit for mouse skin. TCRbeta CDR3 regions were amplified by immunoSEQ multiplex PCR with 35 Vbeta forward and 13 Jbeta reverse primers. The investigation overall reported the following: Unlike mouse skin, where gammadelta T cells dominate, normal human skin contains resident alphabeta T cells that get sequenced too, which complicates analysis of the scalp TCR repertoire. Shared TCR sequences between patients were less evident than in mice, which may be partly attributable to HLA diversity in the patient population. Lesional scalp, especially in alopecia totalis/universalis, showed higher clonality and more expanded CD8+ clones than normal scalp, suggesting antigenic drive.

PBMCs were separated by density centrifugation and stained for CD3, CD4 and CD8, after which CD4+ and CD8+ T cells were sorted on a FACSAria. Scalp biopsies and blood samples were provided by unaffected controls. CDR1 SGHRS and CDR2 YFSETQ were looked up in the germline V gene. The CDR3, from cysteine to phenylalanine, totals 15 residues. Only the CDR3 DNA is retained, 45 bases long and in frame from the first base. V was cut back by 1 base and J by 1 base, leaving a gap of 11 bases between them. To prepare the library, the immunoSEQ multiplex PCR assay was applied. For TCR sequencing, RNA was extracted from every sample and reverse transcribed into cDNA to serve as template. SuperScript III was used for first-strand cDNA synthesis, primed with a 2:1 mix of oligo-dT and random hexamers. Amplification bias was assessed with a synthetic immune receptor repertoire, and residual bias was removed computationally. Processing in the source paper ran as follows. Raw reads were preprocessed to remove errors, and CDR3 was defined according to IMGT conventions as the region from the conserved cysteine to phenylalanine. Clonality was computed by normalizing Shannon entropy by log2 of the number of productive unique TCRs and subtracting the result from 1. CD4 or CD8 identity of scalp clones was inferred by cross-referencing scalp TCRbeta sequences with sorted blood CD4 and CD8 repertoires. As stored in TCRdb, this immuneACCESS dataset retains in-frame rearrangements with V and J assigned. A fraction of the clones does not appear; measured against another copy, unresolved V genes explain less than half of the discrepancy, and the remainder lacks a known reason. The DNA was the basis for D and trimming; V, J and clone size are from that table. The sample table lists around 190,000 clones, about 56% of them with a count of one. 4.5% to 6% of the sample is taken by the ten largest.

The chain uses TRBV5-1 and TRBJ2-5; the best D guess is TRBD2, with 5 bases matching. The sample comprised CD8+ T cells sorted from blood. This clonotype was obtained from a human donor in good health. The CDR3 reads as follows: CASSLSGSGQETQYF. The nucleotide sequence is TGCGCCAGCAGCTTGAGCGGCTCGGGCCAAGAGACCCAGTACTTC. With the rest looked up from the reference TRBV5-1 and TRBJ2-5 genes rather than sequenced, the full variable domain is KAGVTQTPRYLIKTRGQQVTLSCSPISGHRSVSWYQQTPGQGLQFLFEYFSETQRNKGNFPGRFSGRQFSNSRSEMNVSTLELGDSALYLCASSLSGSGQETQYFGPGTRLLVL.